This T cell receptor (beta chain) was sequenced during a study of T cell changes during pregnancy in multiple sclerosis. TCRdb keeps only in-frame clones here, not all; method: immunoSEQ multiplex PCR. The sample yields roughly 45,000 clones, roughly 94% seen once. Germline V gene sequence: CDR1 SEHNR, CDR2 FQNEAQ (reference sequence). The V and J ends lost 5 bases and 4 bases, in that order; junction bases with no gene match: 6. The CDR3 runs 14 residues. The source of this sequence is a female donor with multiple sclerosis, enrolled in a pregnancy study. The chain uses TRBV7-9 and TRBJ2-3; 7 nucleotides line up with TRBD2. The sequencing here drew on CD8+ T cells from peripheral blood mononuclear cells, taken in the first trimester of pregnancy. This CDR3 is CASSLGSGADTQYF. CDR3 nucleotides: TGTGCCAGCAGCCTCGGGAGCGGGGCAGATACGCAGTATTTT. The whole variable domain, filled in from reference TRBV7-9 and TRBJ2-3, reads DTGVSQNPRHKITKRGQNVTFRCDPISEHNRLYWYRQTLGQGPEFLTYFQNEAQLEKSRLLSDRFSAERPKGSFSTLEIQRTEQGDSAMYLCASSLGSGADTQYFGPGTRLTVL.